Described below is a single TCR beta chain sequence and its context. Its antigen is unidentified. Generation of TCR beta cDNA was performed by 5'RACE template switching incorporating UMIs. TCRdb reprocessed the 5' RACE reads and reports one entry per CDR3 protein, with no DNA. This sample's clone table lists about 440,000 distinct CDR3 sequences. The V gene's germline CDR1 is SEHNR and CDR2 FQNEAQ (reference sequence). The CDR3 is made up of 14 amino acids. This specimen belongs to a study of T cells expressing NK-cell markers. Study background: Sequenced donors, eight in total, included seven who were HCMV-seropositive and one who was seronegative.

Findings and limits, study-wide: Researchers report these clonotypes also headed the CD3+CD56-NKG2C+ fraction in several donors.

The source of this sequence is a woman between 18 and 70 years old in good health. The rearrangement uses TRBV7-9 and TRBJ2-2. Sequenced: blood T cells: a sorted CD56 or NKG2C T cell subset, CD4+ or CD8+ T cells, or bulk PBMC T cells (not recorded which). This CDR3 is CASISLPDTGELFF.